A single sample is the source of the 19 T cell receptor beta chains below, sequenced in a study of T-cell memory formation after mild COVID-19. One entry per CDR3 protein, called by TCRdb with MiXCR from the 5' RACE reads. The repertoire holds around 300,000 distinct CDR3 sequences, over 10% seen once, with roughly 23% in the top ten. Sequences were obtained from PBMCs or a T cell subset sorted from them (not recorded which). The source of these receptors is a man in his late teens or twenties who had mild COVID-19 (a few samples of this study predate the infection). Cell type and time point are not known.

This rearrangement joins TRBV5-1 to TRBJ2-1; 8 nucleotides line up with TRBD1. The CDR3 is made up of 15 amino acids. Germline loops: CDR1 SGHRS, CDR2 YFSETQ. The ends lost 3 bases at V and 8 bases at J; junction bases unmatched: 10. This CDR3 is CASSSTAGQVYEQFF. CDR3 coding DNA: TGCGCCAGCAGCTCGACCGCGGGACAGGTATATGAGCAGTTCTTC.

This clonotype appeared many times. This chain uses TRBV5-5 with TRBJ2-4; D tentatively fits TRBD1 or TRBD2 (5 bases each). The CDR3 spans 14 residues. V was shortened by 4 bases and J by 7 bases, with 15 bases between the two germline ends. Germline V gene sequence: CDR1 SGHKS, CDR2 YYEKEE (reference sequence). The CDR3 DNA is TGTGCCAGCAGCGCCGGGCTAGAGGGGAACATTCAGTACTTC. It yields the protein CASSAGLEGNIQYF.

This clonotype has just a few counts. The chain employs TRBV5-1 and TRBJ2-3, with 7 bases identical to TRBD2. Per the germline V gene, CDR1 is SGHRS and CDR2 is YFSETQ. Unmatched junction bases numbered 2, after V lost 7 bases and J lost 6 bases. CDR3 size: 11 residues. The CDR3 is CASAGVDTQYF. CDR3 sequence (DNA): TGCGCCAGCGCGGGGGTGGATACGCAGTATTTT. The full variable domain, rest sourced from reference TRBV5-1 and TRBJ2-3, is KAGVTQTPRYLIKTRGQQVTLSCSPISGHRSVSWYQQTPGQGLQFLFEYFSETQRNKGNFPGRFSGRQFSNSRSEMNVSTLELGDSALYLCASAGVDTQYFGPGTRLTVL.

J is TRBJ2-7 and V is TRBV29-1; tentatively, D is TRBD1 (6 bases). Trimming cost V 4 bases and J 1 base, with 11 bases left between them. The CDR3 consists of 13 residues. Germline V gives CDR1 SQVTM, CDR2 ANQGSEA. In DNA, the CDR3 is TGCAGCGTTGGACGGACAGCTTCCTACGAGCAGTACTTC. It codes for CSVGRTASYEQYF.

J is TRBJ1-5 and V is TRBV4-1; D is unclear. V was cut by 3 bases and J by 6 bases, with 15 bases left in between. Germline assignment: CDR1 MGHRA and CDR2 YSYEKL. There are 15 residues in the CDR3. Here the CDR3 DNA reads TGCGCCAGCAGCCACCCGGGCGGAGTTTCTCAGCCCCAGCATTTT. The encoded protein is CASSHPGGVSQPQHF.

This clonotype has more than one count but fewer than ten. The CDR3 bases are TGCAGTGCTAGTTCGCCGCCCTTCTACGAGCAGTACGTC. Translated: CSASSPPFYEQYV. V usage is TRBV20-1 and J usage is TRBJ2-7; D unresolved. This CDR3 region has 13 residues. Trimming stripped 3 bases from V and 3 bases from J, with 12 bases between. Germline V lookup: CDR1 DFQATT, CDR2 SNEGSKA (reference sequence).

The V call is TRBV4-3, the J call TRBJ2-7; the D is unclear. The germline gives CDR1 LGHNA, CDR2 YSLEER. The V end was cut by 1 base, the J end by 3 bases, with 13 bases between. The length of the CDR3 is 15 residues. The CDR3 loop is CASSQVSPYSYEQYV. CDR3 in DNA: TGCGCCAGCAGCCAAGTAAGTCCCTACAGCTACGAGCAGTACGTC.

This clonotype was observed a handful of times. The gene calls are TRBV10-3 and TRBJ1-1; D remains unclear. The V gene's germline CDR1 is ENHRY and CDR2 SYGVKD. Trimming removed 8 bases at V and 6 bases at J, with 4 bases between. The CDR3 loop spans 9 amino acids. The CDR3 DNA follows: TGTGCCATCCTCCCTGAAGCTTTCTTT. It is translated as CAILPEAFF.

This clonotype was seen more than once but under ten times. The chain's CDR3 is CAISEPGQGDGYTF. The CDR3 DNA sequence: TGTGCCATCAGTGAGCCGGGACAGGGGGATGGCTACACCTTC. The chain couples TRBV10-3 to TRBJ1-2; 11 bases line up with TRBD1. The CDR3 is made up of 14 amino acids. With V trimmed by 2 bases and J by 6 bases, 2 bases remained unmatched. Germline lookup yields CDR1 ENHRY and CDR2 SYGVKD.

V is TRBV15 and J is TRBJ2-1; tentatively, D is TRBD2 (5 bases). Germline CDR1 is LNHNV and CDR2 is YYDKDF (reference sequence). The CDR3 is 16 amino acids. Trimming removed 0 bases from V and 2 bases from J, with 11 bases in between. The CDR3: CATSREAATTYNEQFF. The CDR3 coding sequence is TGTGCCACCAGCAGAGAAGCGGCCACCACCTACAATGAGCAGTTCTTC.

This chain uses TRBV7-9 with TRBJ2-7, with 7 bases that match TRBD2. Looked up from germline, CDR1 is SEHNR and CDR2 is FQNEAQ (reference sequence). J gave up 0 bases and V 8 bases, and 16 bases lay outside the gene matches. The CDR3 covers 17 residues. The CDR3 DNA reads TGTGCCAGCCCCCCCAGCGCCCCAGGCGGGAGCTCCTACGAGCAGTACTTC. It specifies CASPPSAPGGSSYEQYF.

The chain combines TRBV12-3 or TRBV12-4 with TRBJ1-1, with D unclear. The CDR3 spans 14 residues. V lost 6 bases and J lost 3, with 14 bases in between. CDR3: CASRTLGWDTEAFF. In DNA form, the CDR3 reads TGTGCCAGCAGGACGTTAGGGTGGGACACTGAAGCTTTCTTT.

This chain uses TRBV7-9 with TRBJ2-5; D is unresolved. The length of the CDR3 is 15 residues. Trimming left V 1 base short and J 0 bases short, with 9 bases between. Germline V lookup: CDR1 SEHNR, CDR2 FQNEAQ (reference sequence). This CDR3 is CASSLVGWDQETQYF. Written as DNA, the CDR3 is TGTGCCAGCAGCTTAGTAGGCTGGGACCAAGAGACCCAGTACTTC.

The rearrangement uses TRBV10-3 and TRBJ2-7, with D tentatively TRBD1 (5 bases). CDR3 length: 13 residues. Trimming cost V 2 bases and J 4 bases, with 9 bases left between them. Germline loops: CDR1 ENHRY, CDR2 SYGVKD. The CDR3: CAISEDQGYEQYF. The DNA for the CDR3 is TGTGCCATCAGTGAGGATCAGGGTTACGAGCAGTACTTC.

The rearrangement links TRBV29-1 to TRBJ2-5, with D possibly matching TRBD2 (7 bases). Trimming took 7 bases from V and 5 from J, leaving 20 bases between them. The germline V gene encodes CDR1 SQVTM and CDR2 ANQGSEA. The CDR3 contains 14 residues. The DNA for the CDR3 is TGCAGCGCTCACCGAGGGGGGGCCGGTGAGACCCAGTACTTC. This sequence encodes CSAHRGGAGETQYF.

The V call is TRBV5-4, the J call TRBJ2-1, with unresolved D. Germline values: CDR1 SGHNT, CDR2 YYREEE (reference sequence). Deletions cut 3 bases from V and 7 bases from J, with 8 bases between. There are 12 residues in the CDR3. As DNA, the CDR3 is TGTGCCAGCAGCTCGACTGATAATGAGCAGTTCTTC. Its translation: CASSSTDNEQFF. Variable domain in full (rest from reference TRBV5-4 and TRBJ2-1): ETGVTQSPTHLIKTRGQQVTLRCSSQSGHNTVSWYQQALGQGPQFIFQYYREEENGRGNFPPRFSGLQFPNYSSELNVNALELDDSALYLCASSSTDNEQFFGPGTRLTVL.

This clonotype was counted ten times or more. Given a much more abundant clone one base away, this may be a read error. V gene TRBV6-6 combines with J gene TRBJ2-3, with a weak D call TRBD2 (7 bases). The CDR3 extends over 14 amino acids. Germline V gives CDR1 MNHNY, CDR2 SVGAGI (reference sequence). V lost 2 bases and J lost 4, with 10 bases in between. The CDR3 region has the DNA TGTGCCAGCAGTTACGGGGGGGCCGCAGATACGCAGTATTTT. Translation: CASSYGGAADTQYF.

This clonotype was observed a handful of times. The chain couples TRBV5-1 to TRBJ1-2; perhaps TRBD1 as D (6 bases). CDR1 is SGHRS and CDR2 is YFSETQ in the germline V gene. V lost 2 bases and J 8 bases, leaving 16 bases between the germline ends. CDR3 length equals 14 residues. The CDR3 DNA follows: TGCGCCAGCAGCTTCAATCCGGGACAAGGAGGCTACACCTTC. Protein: CASSFNPGQGGYTF.

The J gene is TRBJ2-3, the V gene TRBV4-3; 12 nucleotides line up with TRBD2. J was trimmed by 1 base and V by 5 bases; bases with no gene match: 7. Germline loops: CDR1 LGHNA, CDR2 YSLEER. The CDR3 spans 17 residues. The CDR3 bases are TGCGCCAGCAGCGGACGACTAGCGGGGGACGGCACAGATACGCAGTATTTT. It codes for CASSGRLAGDGTDTQYF.